This paragraph covers one TCR beta chain sequence. This CDR3 spans 15 amino acids. Germline lookup yields CDR1 SGDLS and CDR2 YYNGEE. The junction had 1 base not matched to a gene; V was cut back by 2 bases and J by 2 bases. Per the original methods: Counts of nucleated cells, estimated from reference gene primer amplification, were obtained. Produced via immunoSEQ multiplex PCR; TCRdb's table is partial and in-frame only. V and J calls and clone size come straight from that table; D and trimming were deduced from the DNA. Of 300,000 to 450,000 clones listed, 85% are singletons. This sample was taken from a study of blood T cell repertoires in COVID-19. The overall study: The samples span acute and convalescent COVID-19 from the United States, Italy and Spain. The analysed material was cDNA or gDNA that came from T cells, B-cell-depleted T cells, or PBMCs.

This receptor was obtained from a woman between 18 and 30 years old with acute or convalescent COVID-19. What was sequenced was peripheral blood. This chain uses TRBV9 with TRBJ2-1; 10 nucleotides match TRBD2. In DNA form, the CDR3 reads TGTGCCAGCAGCGTTACTAGCGGGGCCTACAATGAGCAGTTCTTC. Amino acids: CASSVTSGAYNEQFF.